This TCR beta chain was found in a study of blood T cell repertoires in COVID-19. Study overall: Samples of COVID-19 (acute and convalescent) were obtained from the United States, Italy and Spain.

Some clones are missing from TCRdb's copy, which holds only in-frame ones; the method was immunoSEQ multiplex PCR. The table shows around 250,000 clones, with approximately 89% occurring only once. The ends lost 4 bases at V and 6 bases at J; junction bases unmatched: 6. Germline V lookup: CDR1 SGHRS, CDR2 YFSETQ. The CDR3 length is 14 residues. The V and J genes are TRBV5-1 and TRBJ2-3, with 9 bases aligning to TRBD2. This receptor was identified in a woman in her 70s with COVID-19, enrolled during active disease. Source material: peripheral blood. CDR3 loop: CASSVIAGDDTQYF. In nucleotides, the CDR3 is TGCGCCAGCAGCGTGATAGCGGGGGATGATACGCAGTATTTT.